This is a list of T cell receptor beta chains from one sample in a study of blood T cell repertoires in COVID-19. TCRdb's copy holds only in-frame clones and misses some; the assay was immunoSEQ multiplex PCR. The sample yields over 90,000 clones, around 88% seen once. Sample: peripheral blood. The receptors were sampled from a man older than 75 with acute or convalescent COVID-19. The CDR3 runs from the conserved cysteine through the conserved F or W. The order of the fields is CDR3 protein, CDR3 DNA, clone size, D gene, V gene, CDR3 length, J gene. The D gene is left open where the match is weak. A clone size is listed for some rows: how often the clone was seen (once, few, many), or a class if it is expanded.

CDR3aa: CASSAGQANYGYTF; CDR3nt: TGCGCCAGCAGCGCAGGGCAAGCTAACTATGGCTACACCTTC; abundance: few; d_gene: -; v_gene: TRBV5-1; len: 14; j_gene: TRBJ1-2
CDR3aa: CASSLAGGGTGELFF; CDR3nt: TGTGCCAGCAGCCTAGCGGGAGGGGGCACCGGGGAGCTGTTTTTT; abundance: -; d_gene: TRBD2; v_gene: TRBV6-5; len: 15; j_gene: TRBJ2-2
CDR3aa: CASSTLGTSGYEQYF; CDR3nt: TGTGCCAGCAGCACCTTAGGGACTAGCGGCTACGAGCAGTACTTC; abundance: -; d_gene: -; v_gene: TRBV21-1; len: 15; j_gene: TRBJ2-7
CDR3aa: CATSDLMASGSSSRETQYF; CDR3nt: TGTGCCACCAGTGATTTGATGGCTAGCGGGAGCAGTTCGAGAGAGACCCAGTACTTC; abundance: -; d_gene: TRBD2; v_gene: TRBV24-1; len: 19; j_gene: TRBJ2-5
CDR3aa: CASRYRGGQPQHF; CDR3nt: TGTGCCAGCAGATACAGGGGTGGTCAGCCCCAGCATTTT; abundance: -; d_gene: TRBD1; v_gene: TRBV12-3/TRBV12-4; len: 13; j_gene: TRBJ1-5
CDR3aa: CASSPFTGTEAFF; CDR3nt: TGCGCCAGCAGCCCCTTCACGGGCACTGAAGCTTTCTTT; abundance: once; d_gene: -; v_gene: TRBV5-1; len: 13; j_gene: TRBJ1-1
CDR3aa: CASRPLGSGYTF; CDR3nt: TGTGCCAGCAGACCTCTCGGTAGTGGCTACACCTTC; abundance: -; d_gene: -; v_gene: TRBV7-2; len: 12; j_gene: TRBJ1-2
CDR3aa: CASSLYSGRPYSGGEQFF; CDR3nt: TGTGCCAGCAGTTTATATAGCGGGAGACCGTACTCCGGCGGTGAGCAGTTCTTC; abundance: -; d_gene: TRBD2; v_gene: TRBV27; len: 18; j_gene: TRBJ2-1
CDR3aa: CASSDGQGGEQYF; CDR3nt: TGTGCCAGCAGCGACGGACAGGGGGGTGAGCAGTACTTC; abundance: -; d_gene: TRBD1; v_gene: TRBV7-9; len: 13; j_gene: TRBJ2-7
CDR3aa: CASRGTGDTEAFF; CDR3nt: TGTGCCAGCAGGGGGACAGGGGACACTGAAGCTTTCTTT; abundance: -; d_gene: TRBD1; v_gene: TRBV4-2; len: 13; j_gene: TRBJ1-1
CDR3aa: CASSISVLEEQFF; CDR3nt: TGTGCCAGTAGTATATCGGTCCTGGAGGAGCAGTTCTTC; abundance: -; d_gene: -; v_gene: TRBV19; len: 13; j_gene: TRBJ2-1
CDR3aa: CASSTTAGGGTDTQYF; CDR3nt: TGTGCCAGCAGCACGACTGCGGGAGGTGGCACAGATACGCAGTATTTT; abundance: -; d_gene: TRBD2; v_gene: TRBV5-4; len: 16; j_gene: TRBJ2-3
CDR3aa: CASSQGAGTSNTEAFF; CDR3nt: TGCGCCAGCAGCCAAGGGGCCGGGACATCGAACACTGAAGCTTTCTTT; abundance: -; d_gene: -; v_gene: TRBV4-3; len: 16; j_gene: TRBJ1-1
CDR3aa: CASSFPRGEKLFF; CDR3nt: TGTGCCAGCAGTTTCCCTAGAGGAGAAAAACTGTTTTTT; abundance: -; d_gene: -; v_gene: TRBV28; len: 13; j_gene: TRBJ1-4
CDR3aa: CASRSTGANTGELFF; CDR3nt: TGTGCAAGTCGCTCTACAGGGGCAAACACCGGGGAGCTGTTTTTT; abundance: -; d_gene: -; v_gene: TRBV12-2; len: 15; j_gene: TRBJ2-2
CDR3aa: CASSSLGLAGGRGGELFF; CDR3nt: TGTGCCAGCAGCTCCCTGGGACTAGCGGGAGGGCGTGGCGGGGAGCTGTTTTTT; abundance: -; d_gene: TRBD2; v_gene: TRBV7-2; len: 18; j_gene: TRBJ2-2
CDR3aa: CASSRLSSSGGRERDEQFF; CDR3nt: TGTGCCAGCAGCCGCCTCTCGTCGTCGGGAGGGCGGGAAAGGGATGAGCAGTTCTTC; abundance: -; d_gene: TRBD2; v_gene: TRBV6-2/TRBV6-3; len: 19; j_gene: TRBJ2-1
CDR3aa: CASSNDGGSNQPQHF; CDR3nt: TGTGCCAGTAGTAACGACGGGGGATCTAATCAGCCCCAGCATTTT; abundance: -; d_gene: -; v_gene: TRBV19; len: 15; j_gene: TRBJ1-5
CDR3aa: CASFPQGLGEKLFF; CDR3nt: TGTGCCAGCTTTCCCCAGGGACTCGGTGAAAAACTGTTTTTT; abundance: -; d_gene: -; v_gene: TRBV27; len: 14; j_gene: TRBJ1-4
CDR3aa: CAISARQGEIGGYTF; CDR3nt: TGTGCCATCAGTGCGCGACAGGGGGAGATCGGTGGCTACACCTTC; abundance: -; d_gene: TRBD1; v_gene: TRBV10-3; len: 15; j_gene: TRBJ1-2
CDR3aa: CARRGGTGHNQPQHF; CDR3nt: TGTGCCAGAAGGGGTGGGACAGGTCACAATCAGCCCCAGCATTTT; abundance: -; d_gene: TRBD1; v_gene: TRBV19; len: 15; j_gene: TRBJ1-5
CDR3aa: CASSPGQGFGTEAFF; CDR3nt: TGTGCCAGCAGTCCTGGACAGGGGTTTGGCACTGAAGCTTTCTTT; abundance: -; d_gene: TRBD1; v_gene: TRBV6-5; len: 15; j_gene: TRBJ1-1
CDR3aa: CASSPTSGRAVAAKNIQYF; CDR3nt: TGTGCCAGCAGCCCGACTAGCGGGAGGGCTGTTGCGGCCAAAAACATTCAGTACTTC; abundance: -; d_gene: TRBD2; v_gene: TRBV2; len: 19; j_gene: TRBJ2-4
CDR3aa: CASSLGDRGLTDTQYF; CDR3nt: TGTGCCAGCAGCTTAGGGGACAGGGGACTCACAGATACGCAGTATTTT; abundance: -; d_gene: TRBD1; v_gene: TRBV7-9; len: 16; j_gene: TRBJ2-3
CDR3aa: CASSLTGLAASYEQYF; CDR3nt: TGTGCCAGCAGTTTGACTGGACTAGCGGCCTCCTACGAGCAGTACTTC; abundance: -; d_gene: TRBD2; v_gene: TRBV27; len: 16; j_gene: TRBJ2-7
CDR3aa: CASKPQSSTDTQYF; CDR3nt: TGTGCCAGCAAACCTCAGTCGAGCACAGATACGCAGTATTTT; abundance: -; d_gene: -; v_gene: TRBV7-2; len: 14; j_gene: TRBJ2-3
CDR3aa: CASSLVSRREDYEQYF; CDR3nt: TGTGCCAGCAGCTTAGTTTCGCGGCGGGAAGACTACGAGCAGTACTTC; abundance: -; d_gene: -; v_gene: TRBV7-2; len: 16; j_gene: TRBJ2-7
CDR3aa: CASSPRTGTVQETQYF; CDR3nt: TGTGCCAGCAGTCCCCGGACAGGGACTGTCCAAGAGACCCAGTACTTC; abundance: few; d_gene: TRBD1; v_gene: TRBV2; len: 16; j_gene: TRBJ2-5
CDR3aa: CASSLGTYYEQYF; CDR3nt: TGTGCCAGCAGCTTAGGCACCTACTACGAGCAGTACTTC; abundance: -; d_gene: -; v_gene: TRBV7-9; len: 13; j_gene: TRBJ2-7
CDR3aa: CASRKTGGGLATQYF; CDR3nt: TGTGCCAGCAGAAAGACAGGGGGCGGCCTGGCGACCCAGTACTTC; abundance: -; d_gene: TRBD1; v_gene: TRBV28; len: 15; j_gene: TRBJ2-5
CDR3aa: CASSLGTGVGYTF; CDR3nt: TGTGCCAGCAGTCTCGGGACAGGGGTCGGCTACACCTTC; abundance: -; d_gene: TRBD1; v_gene: TRBV28; len: 13; j_gene: TRBJ1-2
CDR3aa: CASSTGQLQPQHF; CDR3nt: TGTGCCAGCAGCACGGGACAGCTCCAGCCCCAGCATTTT; abundance: -; d_gene: TRBD1; v_gene: TRBV11-1; len: 13; j_gene: TRBJ1-5
CDR3aa: CASSFEGGAGNTIYF; CDR3nt: TGTGCCAGCAGTTTCGAAGGGGGCGCTGGAAACACCATATATTTT; abundance: -; d_gene: TRBD1; v_gene: TRBV28; len: 15; j_gene: TRBJ1-3
CDR3aa: CATSDFTSEKRSYNEQFF; CDR3nt: TGTGCCACCAGTGATTTTACTAGCGAGAAGAGGTCCTACAATGAGCAGTTCTTC; abundance: few; d_gene: TRBD2; v_gene: TRBV24-1; len: 18; j_gene: TRBJ2-1
CDR3aa: CATSRGQGFNTGELFF; CDR3nt: TGTGCCACCAGCAGAGGACAGGGATTCAACACCGGGGAGCTGTTTTTT; abundance: -; d_gene: TRBD1; v_gene: TRBV15; len: 16; j_gene: TRBJ2-2
CDR3aa: CASSFTGGPYEQYF; CDR3nt: TGTGCCAGCAGCTTTACGGGAGGGCCCTACGAGCAGTACTTC; abundance: -; d_gene: TRBD2; v_gene: TRBV5-5; len: 14; j_gene: TRBJ2-7
CDR3aa: CASSLRLRNTEAFF; CDR3nt: TGTGCCAGTAGTCTTCGACTGAGGAACACTGAAGCTTTCTTT; abundance: -; d_gene: -; v_gene: TRBV19; len: 14; j_gene: TRBJ1-1
CDR3aa: CASSFAGTGFGYTF; CDR3nt: TGTGCCAGCAGTTTCGCCGGGACAGGATTTGGCTACACCTTC; abundance: -; d_gene: TRBD1; v_gene: TRBV28; len: 14; j_gene: TRBJ1-2
CDR3aa: CASSFRGQTYEQYF; CDR3nt: TGTGCCAGCAGTTTCAGGGGCCAAACCTACGAGCAGTACTTC; abundance: -; d_gene: -; v_gene: TRBV28; len: 14; j_gene: TRBJ2-7
CDR3aa: CASSPGQGRDEQFF; CDR3nt: TGTGCCAGCAGCCCCGGACAGGGTAGGGATGAGCAGTTCTTC; abundance: -; d_gene: TRBD1; v_gene: TRBV5-4; len: 14; j_gene: TRBJ2-1
CDR3aa: CASSLGLAGRTDTQYF; CDR3nt: TGTGCCAGCAGCTTAGGGCTAGCGGGACGCACAGATACGCAGTATTTT; abundance: few; d_gene: TRBD2; v_gene: TRBV7-2; len: 16; j_gene: TRBJ2-3
CDR3aa: CASSPSQRRPNTGELFF; CDR3nt: TGTGCCAGCTCACCATCCCAGCGGAGACCGAACACCGGGGAGCTGTTTTTT; abundance: -; d_gene: -; v_gene: TRBV18; len: 17; j_gene: TRBJ2-2
CDR3aa: CASTPREEAYNEQFF; CDR3nt: TGTGCCAGTACCCCCCGGGAGGAAGCGTACAATGAGCAGTTCTTC; abundance: -; d_gene: TRBD2; v_gene: TRBV19; len: 15; j_gene: TRBJ2-1
CDR3aa: CASSVDRGQYNEQFF; CDR3nt: TGTGCCAGCAGCGTGGACAGGGGCCAGTACAATGAGCAGTTCTTC; abundance: -; d_gene: TRBD1; v_gene: TRBV11-2; len: 15; j_gene: TRBJ2-1
CDR3aa: CASSGDGRRTETQYF; CDR3nt: TGCGCCAGCAGCGGGGACGGGAGGCGGACGGAGACCCAGTACTTC; abundance: -; d_gene: TRBD2; v_gene: TRBV5-1; len: 15; j_gene: TRBJ2-5
CDR3aa: CATSDFPTRGVEQFF; CDR3nt: TGTGCCACCAGTGATTTTCCGACTCGCGGAGTTGAGCAGTTCTTC; abundance: -; d_gene: -; v_gene: TRBV24-1; len: 15; j_gene: TRBJ2-1
CDR3aa: CASSLEAAPNEQYF; CDR3nt: TGTGCCAGCAGCTTGGAAGCGGCTCCTAACGAGCAGTACTTC; abundance: -; d_gene: -; v_gene: TRBV5-4; len: 14; j_gene: TRBJ2-7
CDR3aa: CASSIRGNRGLLDQETQYF; CDR3nt: TGTGCCAGTAGTATTAGGGGGAACAGGGGGCTTCTGGACCAAGAGACCCAGTACTTC; abundance: -; d_gene: TRBD1; v_gene: TRBV19; len: 19; j_gene: TRBJ2-5